One and the same sample provided the 2 T cell receptor beta chains below, sequenced in a study of identical twins. TCRdb reprocessed the 5' RACE reads with MiXCR, giving one entry per CDR3 protein. This table holds roughly 290,000 distinct CDR3 sequences, about 8.1% found once. The data were also submitted as part of a second study, on yellow fever vaccine responses in identical twins.

The specimen sequenced was memory (CD45RO+) T cells sorted from blood. The receptors here all came from a woman younger than 35 in good health.

This clonotype has just a few counts. The V gene is TRBV7-3, the J gene TRBJ2-1; 13 nucleotides agree with TRBD2. The junction had 7 bases not matched to a gene; V was cut back by 5 bases and J by 6 bases. This CDR3 comprises 16 residues. Germline CDR1 reads SGHTA; CDR2 reads FQGTGA. The CDR3 here is CASSILLAGGPNEQFF. CDR3 coding DNA: TGTGCCAGCAGCATCCTACTAGCGGGAGGGCCCAATGAGCAGTTCTTC.

In this sample, this clonotype turned up many times. This chain joins TRBV20-1 and TRBJ2-2; a weak D match, TRBD2 (6 bases). Germline CDR1 and CDR2: DFQATT and SNEGSKA (reference sequence). V was clipped by 7 bases and J by 2 bases, with 14 bases between them. The CDR3 length is 14 residues. CDR3: CSGFGGGNTGELFF. For the CDR3, the DNA is TGCAGTGGATTTGGGGGAGGTAACACCGGGGAGCTGTTTTTT.